This note documents a single TCR beta chain sequence. In this sample, this clone turned up a few times. Its recognized antigen is unknown. Base qualities are missing; no much larger clone stands one base away. The data originate from a study of blood T cell repertoires in COVID-19 (dated by TCRdb to about 2020). Regarding the study in general: Collaborator samples came from the United States, Italy and Spain and covered acute and convalescent phases of COVID-19. Where available, HLA class I and class II types were taken from metadata supplied by the sample provider and were not determined by assay-based typing. The samples were drawn from two sources: the first 160 participants of the ongoing ImmuneRACE study, and approximately 1,300 subjects contributed by 6 global collaborators. The repertoires were made available in a free public database intended to serve as a resource for research on the immune response to SARS-CoV-2. Subjects who had been exposed to COVID-19, were actively infected with it, or had recovered from it provided the deeply sampled blood TCRbeta repertoires that made up the dataset. The sample metadata nearly always contained a de-identified subject ID, COVID-19 status, age in years and sex. The material from the prospective study consisted of cDNA or gDNA derived from T cells, B-cell-depleted T cells, or PBMCs.

What the study reported, not specific to this receptor: How much clinical and demographic metadata was included differed by source and by participant, and the metadata was provided uncurated.

The collaborating institutions used their own protocols to collect whole blood in K2EDTA tubes. For TCRbeta analysis, collaborators shipped samples as frozen whole blood, isolated PBMCs, or DNA extracted from either of those sample types. TCRbeta CDR3 regions were amplified from genomic DNA by means of the immunoSEQ Assay, a bias-controlled multiplex PCR. Under the source paper's analysis protocol: Nucleated cell counts per sample were estimated from amplification of reference gene primers within the assay. Sequence reads were collapsed and filtered to measure the absolute abundance of every unique TCRbeta CDR3 rearrangement. For each sample, productive Simpson clonality was calculated by taking the square root of Simpson's diversity index across productive rearrangements. Drawn from immuneACCESS, this table holds only the in-frame rearrangements with V and J called that TCRdb kept. Clones are partly lost; checked studies trace under half to an unresolved V gene and leave the rest unexplained. That table furnishes V, J and clone size, whereas the DNA furnished D and trimming. In this sample the table shows about 130,000 clones, over 75% of which occur a single time. Together, the top ten hold about 9.5% of the sample.

Trimming takes 2 bases from V and 3 bases from J, and the germline ends sit 9 bases apart. From the germline V gene, CDR1 is SGHRS and CDR2 is YFSETQ. CDR3 length: 13 amino acids, cysteine to phenylalanine. Only the CDR3 part of the read is kept: 39 bases, read in frame from the first base. The material sequenced was peripheral blood. The V and J genes are TRBV5-1 and TRBJ2-7; perhaps TRBD2 is the D gene, with 5 bases matching. The receptor comes from a middle-aged man with active or convalescent COVID-19. The sequenced DNA is TGCGCCAGCAGCTTATCAAGCGGCTACGAGCAGTACTTC. Its protein reads: CASSLSSGYEQYF.